The 5 T cell receptor beta chains below all came from one sample that was sequenced in a study of T cells in Graves' hyperthyroidism and ophthalmopathy. RNA transcripts provided the source from which TCR beta CDR3 regions were amplified. A set of HTBI primers served as the primers for a first-round RT-PCR of the TCR CDR3. TCRdb re-called the multiplex PCR reads with MiXCR, one entry per CDR3 protein. The table lists hundreds of thousands of distinct CDR3 sequences, 45% of them singletons. The specimen sequenced was peripheral blood or thyroid tissue (not recorded which). These receptors came from an adult man with Graves' disease, either hyperthyroidism or ophthalmopathy (not recorded which).

The chain's CDR3 is CASSPWDRQLVYGYTF. DNA for the CDR3: TGTGCCAGCAGCCCTTGGGACAGGCAGCTAGTCTATGGCTACACCTTC. The chain recombines TRBV7-9 with TRBJ1-2, with TRBD1 identical over 8 bases. CDR1 and CDR2 (germline): SEHNR, FQNEAQ (reference sequence). This CDR3 spans 16 amino acids. Unmatched junction bases numbered 12, after V lost 5 bases and J lost 4 bases.

The gene calls are TRBV15 and TRBJ2-7, with 7 bases that match TRBD2. The germline V gene encodes CDR1 LNHNV and CDR2 YYDKDF (reference sequence). The CDR3 has 15 residues. The V and J ends lost 0 bases and 3 bases, in that order; junction bases with no gene match: 5. As DNA, the CDR3 is TGTGCCACCAGCAGAGATCTTGGCGGGAGCTACGAGCAGTACTTC. As protein: CATSRDLGGSYEQYF.

This chain uses TRBV6-1 with TRBJ2-7; 12 nucleotides line up with TRBD2. The germline V gene encodes CDR1 MNHNS and CDR2 SASEGT. This CDR3 spans 15 amino acids. With V trimmed by 5 bases and J by 5 bases, 7 bases remained unmatched. The DNA of the CDR3 is TGTGCCAGCAGTTACTCGAGACTAGCGGGAGACGAGCAGTACTTC. Translating gives CASSYSRLAGDEQYF.

The chain uses TRBV7-2 and TRBJ1-5, with 11 bases matching TRBD1. The CDR3 sequence is 17 residues long. Unmatched junction bases numbered 10, after V lost 4 bases and J lost 5 bases. The germline V gene encodes CDR1 SGHTA and CDR2 FQGNSA. DNA for the CDR3: TGTGCCAGCAGCTCCGGGACAGGGGGAATTGGAGATCAGCCCCAGCATTTT. It codes for CASSSGTGGIGDQPQHF. Combining the CDR3 with reference TRBV7-2 and TRBJ1-5 gives the whole variable domain GAGVSQSPSNKVTEKGKDVELRCDPISGHTALYWYRQSLGQGLEFLIYFQGNSAPDKSGLPSDRFSAERTGGSVSTLTIQRTQQEDSAVYLCASSSGTGGIGDQPQHFGDGTRLSIL.

This clonotype has ten or more counts. V and J are TRBV20-1 and TRBJ1-2; the D is unclear. The V gene's germline CDR1 is DFQATT and CDR2 SNEGSKA (reference sequence). This CDR3 contains 14 residues. Trimming stripped 3 bases from V and 7 bases from J, with 18 bases between. CDR3 protein: CSASGWVVLSGYTF. In nucleotides, the CDR3 is TGCAGTGCTAGTGGTTGGGTGGTTCTCTCTGGCTACACCTTC.